The 10 T cell receptor beta chains below were found in one sample sequenced in a study of PD-L1 blockade in urothelial cancer (dated by TCRdb to between 2016 and 2019). Libraries were made using the immunoSEQ multiplex PCR assay. Not all clones reach the TCRdb copy of this immuneACCESS table, which keeps in-frame sequences only. Checked studies attribute under half of the gap to unresolved V genes and leave the rest unexplained. In all, the sample holds approximately 79,000 clones, and around 87% of those were seen once. The ten largest clones take up around 5% of the sample. The sequencing used PBMCs, collected around atezolizumab (anti-PD-L1) treatment. Every receptor here comes from a woman between 65 and 79 years old with urothelial cancer.

There are many counts of this clone. This rearrangement joins TRBV7-9 to TRBJ2-2, with D possibly matching TRBD2 (5 bases). The CDR3 spans 14 residues. V lost 7 bases and J lost 4, with 13 bases in between. The germline gives CDR1 SEHNR, CDR2 FQNEAQ (reference sequence). The CDR3, as DNA: TGTGCCAGCACTTCAGCGGAGGTCACCGGGGAGCTGTTTTTT. Translating it yields CASTSAEVTGELFF.

The chain recombines TRBV28 with TRBJ1-1; TRBD1 might be the D (5 bases). The CDR3 totals 14 residues. Between the trimmed V and J ends, which lost 3 bases and 4 bases, there was a span of 12 bases. In germline, CDR1 is MDHEN, CDR2 SYDVKM. The CDR3 nucleotides read TGTGCCAGCAGTTTGATCCGGGGGACCACTGAAGCTTTCTTT. It encodes CASSLIRGTTEAFF.

This chain connects TRBV9 to TRBJ2-3; TRBD2 agrees at 11 bases. Germline V gene lookup returns CDR1 SGDLS and CDR2 YYNGEE. This CDR3 comprises 16 residues. V trimming: 0 bases; J trimming: 4 bases; junction bases outside the gene matches: 4. The CDR3 loop is CASSVGSGRAPDTQYF. The CDR3 bases are TGTGCCAGCAGCGTAGGTAGCGGGAGGGCCCCAGATACGCAGTATTTT.

This chain uses TRBV5-4 with TRBJ2-7; 12 nucleotides line up with TRBD1. The length of the CDR3 is 15 residues. Per germline, CDR1 SGHNT and CDR2 YYREEE (reference sequence). V was clipped by 3 bases and J by 3 bases; unmatched bases: 4. The CDR3 spells CASSYGTGGHYEQYF. The DNA for the CDR3 is TGTGCCAGCAGCTACGGGACAGGGGGCCACTACGAGCAGTACTTC.

The rearrangement uses TRBV2 and TRBJ2-5; TRBD2 matches 10 bases. Per germline, CDR1 SNHLY and CDR2 FYNNEI. J lost 5 bases, V lost 4 bases, and 10 bases had no gene match. The CDR3 runs 16 residues. CDR3 in DNA: TGTGCCAGCAGTGCGGGGACTAGCGATTCCTCTGAGACCCAGTACTTC. Translated: CASSAGTSDSSETQYF. The entire variable domain, with the rest obtained from reference TRBV2 and TRBJ2-5, is as follows: EPEVTQTPSHQVTQMGQEVILRCVPISNHLYFYWYRQILGQKVEFLVSFYNNEISEKSEIFDDQFSVERPDGSNFTLKIRSTKLEDSAMYFCASSAGTSDSSETQYFGPGTRLLVL.

The CDR3 DNA reads as TGTGCCAGCTCACCGGCGAGACAGGGGGATGGCTACACCTTC. This encodes CASSPARQGDGYTF. The rearrangement uses TRBV18 and TRBJ1-2; 9 bases agree with TRBD1. CDR1 KGHSH and CDR2 LQKENI come from the germline V gene. V lost 3 bases and J lost 6; bases outside the gene matches: 5. The CDR3 is 14 amino acids.

This clone was counted once. V and J are TRBV30 and TRBJ2-2, with a weak D call TRBD2 (5 bases). CDR1 is GTSNPN, CDR2 SVGIG, per germline (reference sequence). Between the trimmed V and J ends, which lost 7 bases and 0 bases, there was a span of 12 bases. This CDR3 is 14 amino acids long. The CDR3 region has the DNA TGTGCCTCGCATAAGCGGACGAACACCGGGGAGCTGTTTTTT. It codes for CASHKRTNTGELFF.

The chain combines TRBV6-5 with TRBJ1-4; maybe TRBD1 (5 bases). Germline V gene lookup returns CDR1 MNHEY and CDR2 SVGAGI. The CDR3 consists of 16 residues. Deletions cut 4 bases from V and 8 bases from J, with 20 bases between. This CDR3 reads CASSSYGGRGREKLFF. For the CDR3, the DNA is TGTGCCAGCAGTTCATACGGGGGGAGGGGCAGGGAAAAACTGTTTTTT.

CDR3 sequence reads: CASRPPGYEQYF. The CDR3 DNA sequence: TGTGCCAGCCGCCCCCCCGGCTACGAGCAGTACTTC. The chain couples TRBV28 to TRBJ2-7; D remains ambiguous. The CDR3 contains 12 residues. Germline V gene sequence: CDR1 MDHEN, CDR2 SYDVKM. The germline V and J ends were trimmed by 8 bases and 3 bases, with 11 bases remaining between them. The full variable domain, its missing parts supplied by reference TRBV28 and TRBJ2-7, is DVKVTQSSRYLVKRTGEKVFLECVQDMDHENMFWYRQDPGLGLRLIYFSYDVKMKEKGDIPEGYSVSREKKERFSLILESASTNQTSMYLCASRPPGYEQYFGPGTRLTVT.

The chain combines TRBV5-1 with TRBJ1-1; TRBD1 matches at 7 bases. Germline assignment: CDR1 SGHRS and CDR2 YFSETQ. Germline trimming cut 3 bases from V and 7 bases from J; bases unmatched to any gene: 9. The CDR3 loop spans 14 amino acids. In DNA form, the CDR3 reads TGCGCCAGCAGCTCGGGACAGCAAGAAGGTGAAGCTTTCTTT. Protein: CASSSGQQEGEAFF.